The rows below give T cell receptor beta chains drawn from one sample of a study of beta chain features in type 1 diabetes. Assay used: immunoSEQ multiplex PCR; TCRdb lists only in-frame clones, some missing. In the table there are more than 150,000 clones, approximately 12% of which are singletons. Sequencing was done on a sample of central memory CD4+ T cells from blood. These TCRs come from a man between 18 and 35 years old in good health. Each CDR3 is given with its conserved first and last residue. The D gene is left open where the match is weak. The size of a clone is reported for some rows only, either as once, few or many, or as a class for expanded clones.

TGTGCCAGCACGAAATGGACTAGCGGGGACCCAGCCGAGCAGTACTTC,CASTKWTSGDPAEQYF,16,TRBV7-9,TRBJ2-7,few,TRBD2
TGTGCCAGCAGCTTCGACACCCAAGAGACCCAGTACTTC,CASSFDTQETQYF,13,TRBV11-2,TRBJ2-5,few,.
TGTGCCAGCAGCGTAGATGGAACGACAGGGGGAAATGAAAAACTGTTTTTT,CASSVDGTTGGNEKLFF,17,TRBV9,TRBJ1-4,.,TRBD1
TGTGCCTGGAGCGGCCTGGGGCGATACGAGCAGTACTTC,CAWSGLGRYEQYF,13,TRBV30,TRBJ2-7,few,.
TGTGCCAGCAGTGGACTACACACCGGGGAGCTGTTTTTT,CASSGLHTGELFF,13,TRBV6-1,TRBJ2-2,many,.
TGTGCCAGCAGCTTGGCTAGCGGTAGCTCTGGGGCCAACGTCCTGACTTTC,CASSLASGSSGANVLTF,17,TRBV5-4,TRBJ2-6,few,TRBD2
TGTGCCAGCAGCAAACGACAGGGCGCGGGGGGGAAAGAGACCCAGTACTTC,CASSKRQGAGGKETQYF,17,TRBV7-6,TRBJ2-5,.,TRBD2
TGCAGCGCCGTCCGGGGGACTGAGCAGTTCTTC,CSAVRGTEQFF,11,TRBV29-1,TRBJ2-1,.,.
TGTGCCAGCAGCTTCTCGGGGGGAAGGGAAGAGACCCAGTACTTC,CASSFSGGREETQYF,15,TRBV6-1,TRBJ2-5,many,TRBD2
TGTGCCAGCAGCTTGGGAGGAGGCAGGGCGGGCACTGAAGCTTTCTTT,CASSLGGGRAGTEAFF,16,TRBV7-9,TRBJ1-1,few,.
TGTGCCAGCAGCCGGCGGATAGCGGGAGCCCACGAGCAGTACTTC,CASSRRIAGAHEQYF,15,TRBV14,TRBJ2-7,.,TRBD2
TGTGCCAGCAGTTCATCCGGGACAGGGGTCTATGGCTACACCTTC,CASSSSGTGVYGYTF,15,TRBV6-5,TRBJ1-2,.,TRBD1